This T cell receptor beta chain appears in the sequencing data of a study of beta chain features in type 1 diabetes. The entirety of the isolated RNA underwent reverse transcription, so expressed TCRB transcripts were sequenced. Roughly 3.57 million reads on average were seen across naive, central memory and regulatory T cell samples. Using immunoSEQ multiplex PCR, the repertoire was profiled, and TCRdb retains in-frame clones only, with some absent. The data show 640,000 or so clones, about an eighth seen once. There are 14 residues in the CDR3. Germline V gives CDR1 LGHNA, CDR2 YNFKEQ. Unmatched junction bases numbered 9, after V lost 4 bases and J lost 9 bases. Concerning this clone itself: Antigen unknown.

Based on CD45RO/CCR7/CD25/CD127/CD95/CD27, CD4+ regulatory, stem cell-like memory, naive and central memory cells were sorted. General study points: Fewer junction insertions and more nucleotide deletions appeared in type 1 diabetes patients. TCRB CDR3s were moderately but significantly shorter in Type 1 diabetes patients in all four CD4+ subsets.

Material: naive CD4+ T cells from blood. V is TRBV4-2 and J is TRBJ1-5; 7 nucleotides match TRBD1. This receptor was identified in a man aged 18 to 35 with type 1 diabetes. The CDR3 nucleotides are TGTGCCAGCAGCCCTCAGGGGGGGGATCGGCCCCAGCATTTT. This codes for CASSPQGGDRPQHF.